A single sample gave rise to the 7 T cell receptor beta chains below, sequenced in a study of blood T cells in healthy people across ages. PCR was performed a second time for about 6 to 12 cycles using a sample-barcoded 5' primer and a J-beta primer mix. Via MiXCR, TCRdb re-called the 5' RACE reads, giving one row per CDR3 protein. The sample lists some 730,000 distinct CDR3 sequences, around a fifth occurring once. Sequenced input: blood. These receptor sequences come from a man between 65 and 80 years old in good health.

This clonotype was counted between two and nine times. The rearrangement uses TRBV10-3 and TRBJ2-7, with 16 bases lining up with TRBD2. Trimming took 10 bases from V and 6 from J; bases not matched to a gene: 6. The germline V gene has CDR1 ENHRY and CDR2 SYGVKD. The CDR3 loop spans 14 amino acids. The CDR3 loop is CATGTSGRDTEQYV. CDR3 nucleotides: TGTGCCACCGGGACTAGCGGGAGGGATACCGAGCAGTACGTC.

The chain joins TRBV29-1 to TRBJ1-2, with 7 bases identical to TRBD1. The CDR3 length is 14 residues. Germline V CDR1 and CDR2: SQVTM, ANQGSEA. Trimming cost V 6 bases and J 7 bases; bases outside gene matches: 14. The CDR3 DNA reads as TGCAGCGTGCCCGGGACGGCGCAGGGGGGTGGCTACACCTTC. Translating it yields CSVPGTAQGGGYTF.

The chain uses TRBV20-1 and TRBJ1-1; no clear D gene. The CDR3 is made up of 10 amino acids. The V and J ends lost 3 bases and 7 bases respectively, with 6 bases between them. CDR1 is DFQATT, CDR2 SNEGSKA, per germline (reference sequence). The CDR3 loop reads CSARENEAFF. The CDR3 DNA reads TGCAGTGCTAGGGAAAATGAAGCTTTCTTT.

The chain joins TRBV6-6 to TRBJ1-2; no definite D call. Looked up from germline, CDR1 is MNHNY and CDR2 is SVGAGI (reference sequence). V was shortened by 2 bases and J by 2 bases, with 6 bases between the two germline ends. The CDR3 runs 13 residues. CDR3 sequence reads: CASSYELNYGYTF. The DNA of the CDR3 is TGTGCCAGCAGTTACGAGTTAAACTATGGCTACACCTTC.

This clonotype was observed a handful of times. The J gene is TRBJ1-4, the V gene TRBV5-1, with 7 bases fitting TRBD1. Trimming at V came to 2 bases and at J to 3 bases, leaving 1 base not matched to a gene. This CDR3 has 14 amino acids. Germline CDR1 SGHRS, CDR2 YFSETQ. The DNA for the CDR3 is TGCGCCAGCAGCTTTACAGGGGCTAATGAAAAACTGTTTTTT. Its protein product is CASSFTGANEKLFF.

In this sample, this clonotype turned up a few times. This sequence joins TRBV12-3 or TRBV12-4 and TRBJ2-7; the D call may be TRBD1 or TRBD2 (5 bases each). CDR3 length: 15 residues. Trimming cost V 6 bases and J 2 bases, with 17 bases left between them. Here the CDR3 DNA reads TGTGCCAGCAGCGCCTCCGGGACGGATCCCTACGAGCAGTACTTC. Residues: CASSASGTDPYEQYF.

V gene TRBV11-2 combines with J gene TRBJ2-1; D call uncertain. Germline lookup yields CDR1 SGHAT and CDR2 FQNNGV. With 1 base removed from V and 4 bases from J, the gap between germline ends came to 23 bases. The CDR3 length is 19 residues. As DNA, the CDR3 is TGTGCCAGCAGCTTAGGAGTTGATAGCCTACTCCTCAAGTACAATGAGCAGTTCTTC. This encodes CASSLGVDSLLLKYNEQFF.